Listed below are T cell receptor beta chains from one sample, sequenced in a study of neurological immune-mediated disorders. TCRdb re-derived calls from the 5' RACE reads in MiXCR, one entry per CDR3 protein. Of about 66,000 distinct CDR3 sequences listed, about 4% are singletons. The sequencing sample was made of PBMCs. These TCRs come from a young man with multiple sclerosis. Both conserved end residues are part of each CDR3. D genes are given only for firm matches. The size entry is marked missing in some rows and otherwise reads once, few, many or a size class.

>TRBJ2-4|many|TRBV29-1|TRBD1
CSVEGDRGPLAKNIQYF
TGCAGCGTTGAAGGAGACAGGGGCCCCTTAGCCAAAAACATTCAGTACTTC
>TRBJ2-3|many|TRBV5-1|TRBD1
CASSRDRGDDTQYF
TGCGCCAGCAGCCGTGACAGGGGCGACGATACGCAGTATTTT
>TRBJ2-1|NA|TRBV5-1|NA
CASSLAFGTGYNEQFF
TGCGCCAGCAGCTTGGCCTTCGGGACCGGGTACAATGAGCAGTTCTTC
>TRBJ1-4|many|TRBV20-1|NA
CSAREIRQVLNEKLFF
TGCAGTGCTAGAGAAATACGACAGGTTCTTAATGAAAAACTGTTTTTT
>TRBJ2-5|many|TRBV11-2|TRBD1
CASSPNRQGETQYF
TGTGCCAGCAGCCCGAACCGACAGGGAGAGACCCAGTACTTC
>TRBJ2-7|many|TRBV15|TRBD2
CATSREAGATYEQYF
TGTGCCACCAGCAGAGAAGCGGGAGCGACCTACGAGCAGTACTTC
>TRBJ1-5|many|TRBV7-8|NA
CASSLWLGQTKWPQHF
TGTGCCAGCAGCTTATGGCTTGGGCAGACCAAATGGCCCCAGCATTTT
>TRBJ1-1|many|TRBV5-5|TRBD1
CASSVQGADTEAFF
TGTGCCAGCAGCGTACAGGGGGCGGACACTGAAGCTTTCTTT
>TRBJ1-6|many|TRBV10-3|NA
CAISESVVTDSPLHF
TGTGCCATCAGTGAGTCTGTTGTAACTGATTCACCCCTCCACTTT
>TRBJ1-6|many|TRBV5-1|NA
CASSLGQNNSPLNF
TGCGCCAGCAGCCTTGGACAGAATAATTCACCCCTCAACTTT
>TRBJ2-1|NA|TRBV5-1|TRBD1
CASSPEGGIYNEQFF
TGCGCCAGCAGCCCAGAAGGGGGCATCTACAATGAGCAGTTCTTC
>TRBJ2-1|many|TRBV10-1|TRBD1
CASIPDRSDEQFF
TGCGCCAGCATCCCGGACAGGTCCGATGAGCAGTTCTTC
>TRBJ1-3|many|TRBV5-5|TRBD1
CASSLTGAGNTIYF
TGTGCCAGCAGCTTGACAGGGGCTGGAAACACCATATATTTT
>TRBJ2-7|many|TRBV29-1|NA
CSVRSGGKGGEQYF
TGCAGCGTCCGGTCGGGCGGAAAGGGGGGAGAGCAGTACTTC
>TRBJ1-2|many|TRBV5-1|NA
CASSLNAGAHPFYGYTF
TGCGCCAGCAGCTTGAATGCAGGGGCCCATCCCTTCTATGGCTACACCTTC
>TRBJ1-1|many|TRBV7-9|NA
CASSFPGTEAFF
TGTGCCAGCAGCTTCCCCGGTACTGAAGCTTTCTTT
>TRBJ2-2|many|TRBV5-1|NA
CASSSNLKTGELFF
TGCGCCAGCAGCTCGAACCTTAAGACCGGGGAGCTGTTTTTT
>TRBJ1-1|many|TRBV10-3|NA
CATHRVLNTEAFF
TGTGCCACCCACAGGGTTTTGAACACTGAAGCTTTCTTT
>TRBJ2-1|many|TRBV20-1|TRBD2
CSALAGGPIDEQFF
TGCAGTGCCCTAGCGGGGGGGCCCATCGATGAGCAGTTCTTC
>TRBJ2-3|once|TRBV29-1|NA
CSVEGEAASTDTQYF
TGCAGCGTTGAAGGTGAGGCGGCGAGCACAGATACGCAGTATTTT
>TRBJ2-7|many|TRBV5-1|NA
CASSLTGLSYHEQYF
TGCGCCAGCAGCTTAACAGGGCTATCTTACCACGAGCAGTACTTC
>TRBJ2-6|few|TRBV7-6|NA
CASSPNPGANVLTF
TGTGCCAGCAGCCCCAACCCTGGGGCCAACGTCCTGACTTTC
>TRBJ2-1|many|TRBV5-1|NA
CASSLEGGGPGNEQFF
TGCGCCAGCAGCTTGGAAGGTGGGGGGCCGGGAAATGAGCAGTTCTTC
>TRBJ2-7|many|TRBV27|NA
CASSFGRGYEQYF
TGTGCCAGCAGTTTTGGCAGGGGCTACGAGCAGTACTTC
>TRBJ2-2|many|TRBV12-3/TRBV12-4|NA
CASSLVGGISGELFF
TGTGCCAGCAGTTTGGTGGGGGGCATCTCCGGGGAGCTGTTTTTT
>TRBJ1-5|many|TRBV20-1|TRBD1
CSARPGQGDQPQHF
TGCAGTGCACGCCCGGGACAGGGGGATCAGCCCCAGCATTTT
>TRBJ2-3|many|TRBV20-1|NA
CSARVAPGDTQYF
TGCAGTGCTAGAGTGGCCCCCGGAGATACGCAGTATTTT
>TRBJ1-2|NA|TRBV6-5|TRBD1
CASSYGTGITSYGYTF
TGTGCCAGCAGTTACGGGACAGGGATAACTTCCTATGGCTACACCTTC
>TRBJ1-3|many|TRBV7-8|NA
CASSPDMGRGNTIYF
TGTGCCAGCAGCCCAGACATGGGTAGGGGAAACACCATATATTTT
>TRBJ2-7|many|TRBV5-1|TRBD1
CASSGPGTELYEQYF
TGCGCCAGCAGCGGCCCCGGGACAGAATTATACGAGCAGTACTTC
>TRBJ1-5|few|TRBV20-1|NA
CSAMDRRKNQPQHF
TGCAGTGCAATGGACAGAAGAAAGAATCAGCCCCAGCATTTT
>TRBJ1-1|many|TRBV6-1|NA
CARPTVNTEAFF
TGTGCCAGGCCGACAGTGAACACTGAAGCTTTCTTT
>TRBJ1-3|many|TRBV6-6|NA
CAAAQPNSGNTIYF
TGTGCCGCAGCCCAGCCGAACTCTGGAAACACCATATATTTT
>TRBJ2-7|many|TRBV7-9|TRBD2
CASSPQLAASYEQYF
TGTGCCAGCAGCCCCCAACTAGCGGCGAGCTACGAGCAGTACTTC
>TRBJ2-7|many|TRBV6-6|TRBD1
CASSPTGTGEQYF
TGTGCCAGCAGCCCCACCGGGACAGGGGAGCAGTACTTC
>TRBJ2-6|many|TRBV4-1|TRBD1
CASSHAPGQTNSGANVLTF
TGCGCCAGCAGCCACGCACCGGGACAGACGAACTCTGGGGCCAACGTCCTGACTTTC
>TRBJ2-3|many|TRBV20-1|TRBD2
CSAAGGSGGPTSTDTQYF
TGCAGTGCCGCCGGGGGTAGCGGGGGCCCGACTAGCACAGATACGCAGTATTTT
>TRBJ1-1|many|TRBV9|NA
CASSVDAGNTEAFF
TGTGCCAGCAGCGTAGACGCTGGGAACACTGAAGCTTTCTTT
>TRBJ1-5|many|TRBV12-3/TRBV12-4|NA
CASSLAGFFQPQHF
TGTGCCAGCAGTTTAGCAGGGTTCTTTCAGCCCCAGCATTTT
>TRBJ2-3|many|TRBV7-2|TRBD1
CASSHTNRDSNTDTQYF
TGTGCCAGCAGCCACACCAACCGGGACAGTAACACAGATACGCAGTATTTT
>TRBJ2-3|few|TRBV5-1|NA
CASSPEASTDTQYF
TGCGCCAGCAGCCCAGAGGCCTCCACAGATACGCAGTATTTT
>TRBJ1-1|NA|TRBV27|NA
CASSLPRTNLNTEAFF
TGTGCCAGCAGCTTGCCGAGAACGAATTTAAACACTGAAGCTTTCTTT
>TRBJ2-3|few|TRBV20-1|TRBD1
CSVARTGRTDTQYF
TGCAGTGTTGCTCGGACAGGGAGAACAGATACGCAGTATTTT
>TRBJ2-1|many|TRBV15|TRBD2
CATSRDRSGGTGNEQFF
TGTGCCACCAGCAGAGATCGCAGCGGGGGAACTGGGAATGAGCAGTTCTTC
>TRBJ2-5|few|TRBV29-1|NA
CSVDRMKGETQYF
TGCAGCGTTGACCGGATGAAAGGAGAGACCCAGTACTTC
>TRBJ2-7|many|TRBV20-1|NA
CSAKKDSYEQYF
TGCAGTGCTAAAAAAGACAGCTACGAGCAGTACTTC
>TRBJ2-5|many|TRBV5-1|NA
CASSVGTQGRETQYF
TGCGCCAGCAGCGTCGGGACACAGGGCCGGGAGACCCAGTACTTC
>TRBJ1-1|many|TRBV20-1|NA
CSARDRRLNTEAFF
TGCAGTGCTAGAGATCGCCGGCTGAACACTGAAGCTTTCTTT
>TRBJ2-1|many|TRBV14|NA
CASSLKGRNEQFF
TGTGCCAGCAGCCTCAAAGGTAGAAATGAGCAGTTCTTC
>TRBJ1-2|many|TRBV20-1|NA
CSARDNYGYTF
TGCAGTGCCAGGGACAACTATGGCTACACCTTC
>TRBJ1-4|many|TRBV7-9|TRBD1
CASSYRTGGNEKLFF
TGTGCCAGCAGCTACCGGACAGGCGGAAATGAAAAACTGTTTTTT
>TRBJ1-5|many|TRBV15|NA
CATSRLGPGGQPQHF
TGTGCCACCAGCAGATTGGGGCCGGGGGGACAGCCCCAGCATTTT